The rows below give T cell receptor beta chains drawn from one sample of a study of blood T cell repertoires in COVID-19. The data were produced by immunoSEQ multiplex PCR, yet TCRdb's version contains in-frame clones alone and is incomplete. In the table there are 45,000 to 55,000 clones, 75% to 90% of which are singletons. The sample taken for sequencing was peripheral blood. Receptor source: a human donor in a cohort sampled during active COVID-19. The CDR3 runs from the conserved cysteine through the conserved F or W. A D gene is named only where the DNA matches it firmly. The size field is filled for only some rows; it gives once, few, many or a size class.

J gene: TRBJ1-3; V gene: TRBV4-3; clone size: -; D gene: -; CDR3 protein: CASSQDAVGYGNTIYF; CDR3 DNA: TGCGCCAGCAGCCAAGATGCGGTCGGGTACGGAAACACCATATATTTT
J gene: TRBJ1-2; V gene: TRBV5-4; clone size: -; D gene: -; CDR3 protein: CASSLPGFGDTF; CDR3 DNA: TGTGCCAGCAGTTTGCCGGGGTTCGGCGACACCTTC
J gene: TRBJ1-1; V gene: TRBV9; clone size: -; D gene: -; CDR3 protein: CASSVGHGSGEAFF; CDR3 DNA: TGTGCCAGCAGCGTAGGACACGGATCGGGGGAAGCTTTCTTT
J gene: TRBJ2-7; V gene: TRBV6-5; clone size: -; D gene: TRBD2; CDR3 protein: CASTGLAGKGQYF; CDR3 DNA: TGTGCCAGTACGGGACTAGCGGGGAAAGGGCAGTACTTC
J gene: TRBJ2-3; V gene: TRBV6-4; clone size: -; D gene: TRBD1; CDR3 protein: CASSRDRGSDTQYF; CDR3 DNA: TGTGCCAGCAGCCGGGACAGGGGGTCGGATACGCAGTATTTT
J gene: TRBJ1-1; V gene: TRBV7-2; clone size: -; D gene: TRBD1; CDR3 protein: CASSLEGAPDTEAFF; CDR3 DNA: TGTGCCAGCAGCCTTGAGGGGGCCCCGGACACTGAAGCTTTCTTT
J gene: TRBJ2-6; V gene: TRBV5-1; clone size: -; D gene: -; CDR3 protein: CASREGEYGANVLTF; CDR3 DNA: TGCGCCAGCAGAGAGGGGGAGTATGGGGCCAACGTCCTGACTTTC
J gene: TRBJ2-4; V gene: TRBV2; clone size: -; D gene: TRBD2; CDR3 protein: CASSPGTSGPLAKNIQYF; CDR3 DNA: TGTGCCAGCAGCCCGGGGACTAGCGGGCCCCTAGCCAAAAACATTCAGTACTTC
J gene: TRBJ1-1; V gene: TRBV7-9; clone size: -; D gene: TRBD1; CDR3 protein: CASSLGQVGTEAFF; CDR3 DNA: TGTGCCAGCAGCTTGGGACAGGTGGGCACTGAAGCTTTCTTT
J gene: TRBJ2-1; V gene: TRBV7-6; clone size: -; D gene: -; CDR3 protein: CASSLDRHYNEQFF; CDR3 DNA: TGTGCCAGCAGCTTAGACAGGCACTACAATGAGCAGTTCTTC
J gene: TRBJ2-2; V gene: TRBV6-1; clone size: -; D gene: -; CDR3 protein: CASSFGGLNTGELFF; CDR3 DNA: TGTGCCAGCAGTTTCGGGGGTTTGAACACCGGGGAGCTGTTTTTT
J gene: TRBJ2-6; V gene: TRBV29-1; clone size: -; D gene: TRBD1; CDR3 protein: CSVGDRGSGANVLTF; CDR3 DNA: TGCAGCGTTGGGGACAGGGGCTCTGGGGCCAACGTCCTGACTTTC
J gene: TRBJ2-5; V gene: TRBV6-5; clone size: -; D gene: TRBD2; CDR3 protein: CASSYERLAGPQYF; CDR3 DNA: TGTGCCAGCAGTTACGAGCGCCTAGCGGGGCCCCAGTACTTC
J gene: TRBJ2-1; V gene: TRBV27; clone size: -; D gene: TRBD2; CDR3 protein: CASAPPPVLAGNNEQFF; CDR3 DNA: TGTGCCAGCGCACCCCCCCCCGTGTTAGCGGGGAACAATGAGCAGTTCTTC
J gene: TRBJ1-1; V gene: TRBV7-2; clone size: -; D gene: TRBD1; CDR3 protein: CASSSRTGNTEAFF; CDR3 DNA: TGTGCCAGCAGCTCACGGACAGGAAACACTGAAGCTTTCTTT
J gene: TRBJ1-1; V gene: TRBV19; clone size: -; D gene: -; CDR3 protein: CASTRLMNTEAFF; CDR3 DNA: TGTGCCAGTACCAGGCTGATGAACACTGAAGCTTTCTTT
J gene: TRBJ1-4; V gene: TRBV30; clone size: -; D gene: -; CDR3 protein: CASAGGSLNEKLFF; CDR3 DNA: TGTGCCAGCGCGGGGGGCTCTCTTAATGAAAAACTGTTTTTT
J gene: TRBJ1-2; V gene: TRBV18; clone size: -; D gene: TRBD1; CDR3 protein: CASSPNEQGYGYTF; CDR3 DNA: TGTGCCAGCTCACCAAATGAACAGGGGTATGGCTACACCTTC
J gene: TRBJ2-1; V gene: TRBV19; clone size: -; D gene: -; CDR3 protein: CASSIRNEQFF; CDR3 DNA: TGTGCCAGTAGTATCCGGAATGAGCAGTTCTTC
J gene: TRBJ1-2; V gene: TRBV19; clone size: -; D gene: -; CDR3 protein: CAGSRGANYGYTF; CDR3 DNA: TGTGCCGGATCCAGGGGAGCTAACTATGGCTACACCTTC
J gene: TRBJ2-1; V gene: TRBV7-8; clone size: -; D gene: TRBD2; CDR3 protein: CASSQGLAGIKEQFF; CDR3 DNA: TGTGCCAGCAGCCAAGGACTAGCGGGGATTAAGGAGCAGTTCTTC
J gene: TRBJ1-6; V gene: TRBV7-8; clone size: -; D gene: -; CDR3 protein: CASSFRSSPLHF; CDR3 DNA: TGTGCCAGCAGCTTCCGGAGTTCACCCCTCCACTTT
J gene: TRBJ2-3; V gene: TRBV9; clone size: -; D gene: -; CDR3 protein: CASSLQVTTDTQYF; CDR3 DNA: TGTGCCAGCAGCCTGCAGGTAACCACAGATACGCAGTATTTT
J gene: TRBJ2-3; V gene: TRBV5-6; clone size: -; D gene: -; CDR3 protein: CACSRGDTQYF; CDR3 DNA: TGTGCCTGCAGTCGGGGAGATACGCAGTATTTT
J gene: TRBJ2-5; V gene: TRBV7-2; clone size: -; D gene: TRBD2; CDR3 protein: CASSLASGAQETQYF; CDR3 DNA: TGTGCCAGCAGCTTGGCTAGCGGAGCACAAGAGACCCAGTACTTC
J gene: TRBJ2-7; V gene: TRBV6-6; clone size: few; D gene: TRBD1; CDR3 protein: CASSYGTGAYEQYF; CDR3 DNA: TGTGCCAGCAGTTACGGGACAGGGGCCTACGAGCAGTACTTC
J gene: TRBJ1-6; V gene: TRBV5-4; clone size: once; D gene: TRBD1; CDR3 protein: CASSMTGYNSPLHF; CDR3 DNA: TGTGCCAGCAGCATGACAGGGTATAATTCACCCCTCCACTTT
J gene: TRBJ2-5; V gene: TRBV5-1; clone size: -; D gene: -; CDR3 protein: CASSWAGETQYF; CDR3 DNA: TGCGCCAGCAGCTGGGCAGGGGAGACCCAGTACTTC
J gene: TRBJ2-3; V gene: TRBV13; clone size: -; D gene: TRBD2; CDR3 protein: CASSSRLAGGSGTQYF; CDR3 DNA: TGTGCCAGCAGCTCCAGGCTAGCGGGGGGCTCAGGTACGCAGTATTTT
J gene: TRBJ2-1; V gene: TRBV4-2; clone size: -; D gene: -; CDR3 protein: CASSQGRRDYNEQFF; CDR3 DNA: TGTGCCAGCAGCCAGGGACGGAGGGACTACAATGAGCAGTTCTTC
J gene: TRBJ1-2; V gene: TRBV15; clone size: -; D gene: TRBD1; CDR3 protein: CATSRDGQGANYGYTF; CDR3 DNA: TGTGCCACCAGCAGAGATGGGCAGGGGGCTAACTATGGCTACACCTTC
J gene: TRBJ2-7; V gene: TRBV19; clone size: -; D gene: -; CDR3 protein: CASSPGGPTYEQYF; CDR3 DNA: TGTGCCAGTAGTCCCGGGGGACCTACCTACGAGCAGTACTTC
J gene: TRBJ1-4; V gene: TRBV7-9; clone size: -; D gene: TRBD1; CDR3 protein: CASSRQGATNEKLFF; CDR3 DNA: TGTGCCAGCAGTCGACAGGGGGCAACTAATGAAAAACTGTTTTTT
J gene: TRBJ2-7; V gene: TRBV14; clone size: -; D gene: TRBD1; CDR3 protein: CASSQFQGAAEQYF; CDR3 DNA: TGTGCCAGCAGCCAATTCCAGGGGGCGGCCGAGCAGTACTTC
J gene: TRBJ1-2; V gene: TRBV6-5; clone size: -; D gene: -; CDR3 protein: CASSTRQSYGYTF; CDR3 DNA: TGTGCCAGCAGTACCCGACAGAGCTATGGCTACACCTTC
J gene: TRBJ2-7; V gene: TRBV2; clone size: few; D gene: -; CDR3 protein: CASSDVGGSYEQYF; CDR3 DNA: TGTGCCAGCAGTGATGTGGGGGGATCCTACGAGCAGTACTTC
J gene: TRBJ2-2; V gene: TRBV6-2/TRBV6-3; clone size: few; D gene: -; CDR3 protein: CASSSRQGGTGELFF; CDR3 DNA: TGTGCCAGCAGTTCCCGGCAGGGAGGCACCGGGGAGCTGTTTTTT
J gene: TRBJ2-2; V gene: TRBV7-7; clone size: -; D gene: TRBD1; CDR3 protein: CASSTDRVTGELFF; CDR3 DNA: TGTGCCAGCAGCACCGACAGGGTCACCGGGGAGCTGTTTTTT
J gene: TRBJ2-1; V gene: TRBV11-2; clone size: -; D gene: TRBD2; CDR3 protein: CASSWTSGGGSSYNEQFF; CDR3 DNA: TGTGCCAGCAGCTGGACTAGCGGGGGGGGGAGCTCCTACAATGAGCAGTTCTTC
J gene: TRBJ2-5; V gene: TRBV4-1; clone size: -; D gene: TRBD1; CDR3 protein: CASSQRDRGAGETQYF; CDR3 DNA: TGCGCCAGCAGCCAGAGGGACAGGGGCGCGGGAGAGACCCAGTACTTC
J gene: TRBJ1-2; V gene: TRBV27; clone size: -; D gene: -; CDR3 protein: CASSSDPGYERGYTF; CDR3 DNA: TGTGCCAGCAGTTCGGACCCGGGATACGAGAGGGGCTACACCTTC
J gene: TRBJ1-5; V gene: TRBV30; clone size: -; D gene: -; CDR3 protein: CAWSAQGDQPQHF; CDR3 DNA: TGTGCCTGGAGTGCCCAGGGTGACCAGCCCCAGCATTTT
J gene: TRBJ2-5; V gene: TRBV5-6; clone size: -; D gene: TRBD2; CDR3 protein: CASSLGLAAQETQYF; CDR3 DNA: TGTGCCAGCAGCCTGGGACTAGCGGCCCAAGAGACCCAGTACTTC
J gene: TRBJ2-1; V gene: TRBV25-1; clone size: -; D gene: -; CDR3 protein: CATGHWDEQFF; CDR3 DNA: TGTGCCACAGGGCATTGGGATGAGCAGTTCTTC
J gene: TRBJ1-2; V gene: TRBV2; clone size: -; D gene: TRBD1; CDR3 protein: CASSEGGTGFSYGYTF; CDR3 DNA: TGTGCCAGCAGTGAAGGAGGGACAGGGTTCTCCTATGGCTACACCTTC
J gene: TRBJ1-1; V gene: TRBV7-9; clone size: once; D gene: -; CDR3 protein: CASTVTGMGTEAFF; CDR3 DNA: TGTGCCAGCACCGTTACAGGGATGGGCACTGAAGCTTTCTTT
J gene: TRBJ1-3; V gene: TRBV9; clone size: once; D gene: TRBD1; CDR3 protein: CASSKGAGYSGNTIYF; CDR3 DNA: TGTGCCAGCAGCAAGGGGGCGGGATACTCTGGAAACACCATATATTTT
J gene: TRBJ1-3; V gene: TRBV5-1; clone size: -; D gene: -; CDR3 protein: CASAGGNGGNTIYF; CDR3 DNA: TGCGCCAGTGCAGGAGGCAATGGAGGAAACACCATATATTTT
J gene: TRBJ1-5; V gene: TRBV2; clone size: few; D gene: -; CDR3 protein: CASSVERSNQPQHF; CDR3 DNA: TGTGCCAGCAGTGTGGAGAGAAGCAATCAGCCCCAGCATTTT
J gene: TRBJ1-1; V gene: TRBV7-2; clone size: -; D gene: TRBD1; CDR3 protein: CASSLGTGGDLNTEAFF; CDR3 DNA: TGTGCCAGCAGCTTGGGTACAGGGGGTGATTTGAACACTGAAGCTTTCTTT
J gene: TRBJ1-2; V gene: TRBV9; clone size: -; D gene: TRBD1; CDR3 protein: CASSGIGTDNYGYTF; CDR3 DNA: TGTGCCAGCAGCGGTATAGGGACAGACAACTATGGCTACACCTTC
J gene: TRBJ2-2; V gene: TRBV18; clone size: once; D gene: -; CDR3 protein: CASSPGQGYTGELFF; CDR3 DNA: TGTGCCAGCTCACCCGGCCAGGGATACACCGGGGAGCTGTTTTTT
J gene: TRBJ1-1; V gene: TRBV7-9; clone size: -; D gene: TRBD1; CDR3 protein: CASRQRTGWTTEAFF; CDR3 DNA: TGTGCCAGCAGACAACGGACAGGGTGGACCACTGAAGCTTTCTTT
J gene: TRBJ2-1; V gene: TRBV7-8; clone size: -; D gene: -; CDR3 protein: CASSPSGEQFF; CDR3 DNA: TGTGCCAGCAGCCCATCCGGTGAGCAGTTCTTC
J gene: TRBJ2-5; V gene: TRBV19; clone size: -; D gene: -; CDR3 protein: CATANVQETQYF; CDR3 DNA: TGTGCCACCGCGAACGTCCAAGAGACCCAGTACTTC
J gene: TRBJ2-3; V gene: TRBV7-2; clone size: -; D gene: -; CDR3 protein: CASSLALERTQYF; CDR3 DNA: TGTGCCAGCAGCTTAGCTCTAGAAAGAACGCAGTATTTT
J gene: TRBJ2-7; V gene: TRBV5-1; clone size: -; D gene: TRBD2; CDR3 protein: CASSLDGRASEQYF; CDR3 DNA: TGCGCCAGCAGCTTGGATGGGAGGGCCAGCGAGCAGTACTTC
J gene: TRBJ1-3; V gene: TRBV12-3/TRBV12-4; clone size: -; D gene: -; CDR3 protein: CASSFSSGNTIYF; CDR3 DNA: TGTGCCAGCAGTTTCAGCTCTGGAAACACCATATATTTT